Following are 19 T cell receptor beta chains from one sample sequenced in a study of a mutant IDH1 vaccine in newly diagnosed glioma. Time point here: week 5, during vaccination. Topical imiquimod was applied with each vaccine dose, which held 300 ug of mutant IDH1 20-mer peptide. Repertoires were generated with immunoSEQ multiplex PCR, while TCRdb's copy carries only in-frame clones and drops some. The sample records 38,000 or so clones, approximately 93% being singletons. For these receptors, no antigen is known. Specimen: PBMCs, collected from a glioma patient whose treatment included an IDH1 peptide vaccine. These receptors were collected from a middle-aged man with glioma.

The rearrangement joins TRBV2 to TRBJ2-3, with TRBD2 identical over 9 bases. With V trimmed by 2 bases and J by 6 bases, 9 bases remained unmatched. The V gene's germline CDR1 is SNHLY and CDR2 FYNNEI. This CDR3 has 16 amino acids. The CDR3 DNA reads TGTGCCAGCAGTGAAACGGCTAGCGGGATCGTTGATACGCAGTATTTT. The encoded protein is CASSETASGIVDTQYF.

The V gene is TRBV6-5, the J gene TRBJ1-2; D perhaps matches TRBD1 (6 bases). CDR3 size: 14 residues. The germline V gene encodes CDR1 MNHEY and CDR2 SVGAGI. The V gene lost 2 bases and the J gene lost 3 bases, with 10 bases spanning the gap. The CDR3 here is CASSYTGSDYGYTF. CDR3 DNA: TGTGCCAGCAGTTACACAGGGTCGGACTATGGCTACACCTTC.

The chain uses TRBV15 and TRBJ1-2, with D tentatively TRBD1 (5 bases). CDR1 and CDR2 (germline): LNHNV, YYDKDF (reference sequence). The V gene lost 6 bases and the J gene lost 4 bases, with 9 bases spanning the gap. This CDR3 is 12 amino acids long. The CDR3 DNA reads as TGTGCCACCAGGGGGGACGGCTATGGCTACACCTTC. Protein product: CATRGDGYGYTF.

This chain joins TRBV18 and TRBJ1-2; TRBD1 is a possible D gene (6 bases). Trimming took off 6 bases at V and 4 bases at J, with 12 bases between the two ends. The V gene's germline CDR1 is KGHSH and CDR2 LQKENI. This CDR3 comprises 13 residues. The CDR3 sequence is CASSPGDFYGYTF. The CDR3 DNA reads as TGTGCCAGCTCCCCAGGGGACTTCTATGGCTACACCTTC.

This clone was counted a single time. The chain employs TRBV30 and TRBJ2-3; 8 nucleotides line up with TRBD1. With 3 bases clipped from V and 7 bases from J, the junction kept 6 bases outside the gene matches. CDR3 size: 13 residues. Germline CDR1 and CDR2: GTSNPN and SVGIG (reference sequence). The CDR3 here is CAWSKTGAYTQYF. The CDR3 DNA is TGTGCCTGGAGCAAGACAGGGGCCTATACGCAGTATTTT.

Written as DNA, the CDR3 is TGTGCCAGCAGCTTTCGACTCGAGCAGTACTTC. Translating gives CASSFRLEQYF. This sequence joins TRBV21-1 and TRBJ2-5; the D call TRBD2 from the table was never checked on the DNA. Matching the DNA end better, TRBJ2-7 makes the J call doubtful. TRBV21-1 is a listed pseudogene. The CDR3 totals 11 residues.

The chain combines TRBV30 with TRBJ1-5; unclear D gene. The germline gives CDR1 GTSNPN, CDR2 SVGIG (reference sequence). There are 17 residues in the CDR3. Trimming removed 2 bases at V and 2 bases at J, with 19 bases between. Here the CDR3 DNA reads TGTGCCTGGAGTACGCCTCGTGGGTTTAGGGGCAATCAGCCCCAGCATTTT. Amino acid sequence: CAWSTPRGFRGNQPQHF.

The chain recombines TRBV7-2 with TRBJ2-1, with D tentatively TRBD1 (5 bases). The CDR3 is 14 amino acids. Germline CDR1 and CDR2: SGHTA and FQGNSA. V lost 5 bases and J lost 6, with 14 bases in between. CDR3 residues: CASSPRVGSNEQFF. The CDR3 DNA sequence: TGTGCCAGCAGCCCCAGGGTCGGTTCCAATGAGCAGTTCTTC.

The rearrangement uses TRBV27 and TRBJ2-1; 7 bases align to TRBD2. The V gene's germline CDR1 is MNHEY and CDR2 SMNVEV (reference sequence). The CDR3 is 13 residues long. The V and J ends lost 2 bases and 5 bases, in that order; junction bases with no gene match: 0. CDR3: CASSLAGDNEQFF. For the CDR3, the DNA is TGTGCCAGCAGTTTAGCGGGAGACAATGAGCAGTTCTTC.

The chain joins TRBV6-1 to TRBJ1-5; D ambiguous. The CDR3 runs to 14 residues. Germline CDR1 reads MNHNS; CDR2 reads SASEGT. V dropped 4 bases and J dropped 0 bases, with 7 bases sitting between them. The CDR3 bases are TGTGCCAGCAGTGGTCGGGATAGCAATCAGCCCCAGCATTTT. Its protein product is CASSGRDSNQPQHF.

The genes are TRBV2 and TRBJ1-5, with TRBD1 identical over 7 bases. The CDR3 consists of 15 residues. The trim removed 6 bases at V and 11 bases at J, leaving 16 bases unmatched. Germline CDR1 SNHLY, CDR2 FYNNEI. The chain's CDR3 is CASSVGQTAGGSQHF. The CDR3 DNA follows: TGTGCCAGCAGCGTGGGACAGACGGCTGGCGGGTCCCAGCATTTT. The whole variable domain, remainder taken from reference TRBV2 and TRBJ1-5, is EPEVTQTPSHQVTQMGQEVILRCVPISNHLYFYWYRQILGQKVEFLVSFYNNEISEKSEIFDDQFSVERPDGSNFTLKIRSTKLEDSAMYFCASSVGQTAGGSQHFGDGTRLSIL.

The genes are TRBV6-5 and TRBJ1-5, with 8 bases fitting TRBD1. The CDR3 loop spans 15 amino acids. From germline, CDR1 is MNHEY and CDR2 SVGAGI. Losses at the gene ends were 5 bases for V and 7 bases for J; bases not matched to a gene: 10. For the CDR3, the DNA is TGTGCCAGCAGTGGACAGGGTGGAAAAGGACAGCCCCAGCATTTT. As protein: CASSGQGGKGQPQHF.

The V and J genes are TRBV6-1 and TRBJ2-3; D may be TRBD1 (6 bases). Germline CDR1 and CDR2: MNHNS and SASEGT. This CDR3 has 13 amino acids. V shed 3 bases and J shed 6 bases, with 10 bases lying between them. CDR3 loop: CASSDMRGDTQYF. The CDR3 DNA is TGTGCCAGCAGTGACATGAGGGGGGATACGCAGTATTTT.

The chain combines TRBV2 with TRBJ2-1; 9 positions match TRBD2. Looked up from germline, CDR1 is SNHLY and CDR2 is FYNNEI. The length of the CDR3 is 15 residues. Trimming removed 5 bases from V and 2 bases from J; junction bases left unmatched: 4. As DNA, the CDR3 is TGTGCCAGCAGTAGACTAGCGGAGACCTACAATGAGCAGTTCTTC. Its translation: CASSRLAETYNEQFF.

The V call is TRBV10-3, the J call TRBJ1-5; 9 bases align to TRBD1. Germline V CDR1 and CDR2: ENHRY, SYGVKD. V shed 4 bases and J 7 bases; nucleotides not matched to a gene: 5. CDR3 size: 14 residues. CDR3: CAISGDRGSQPQHF. CDR3 coding DNA: TGTGCCATCAGTGGTGACAGGGGGAGCCAGCCCCAGCATTTT.

This clone is a singleton in its sample. This sequence joins TRBV10-3 and TRBJ1-2; D is unclear. Trimming took 0 bases from V and 8 from J, leaving 7 bases between them. Looked up from germline, CDR1 is ENHRY and CDR2 is SYGVKD. The CDR3 runs to 12 residues. CDR3 residues: CAISESSAGYTF. Here the CDR3 DNA reads TGTGCCATCAGTGAGTCGAGCGCAGGCTACACCTTC.

The chain combines TRBV7-6 with TRBJ2-3, with D unclear. Germline CDR1 is SGHVS and CDR2 is FNYEAQ. V was cut by 1 base and J by 0 bases, with 5 bases left in between. CDR3 length: 14 amino acids. The DNA of the CDR3 is TGTGCCAGCAGCTTAGTCCCGAGCACAGATACGCAGTATTTT. Its translation: CASSLVPSTDTQYF.

The V call is TRBV5-1, the J call TRBJ1-2; TRBD1 matches 7 bases. The germline V gene has CDR1 SGHRS and CDR2 YFSETQ. With V trimmed by 4 bases and J by 4 bases, 7 bases remained unmatched. This CDR3 has 14 amino acids. DNA for the CDR3: TGCGCCAGCAGCCATTCAGGGGGGAGCTATGGCTACACCTTC. Protein: CASSHSGGSYGYTF.

The J gene is TRBJ1-4, the V gene TRBV5-8; D is possibly TRBD1 (5 bases). Germline CDR1 and CDR2: SGHTS and YDEGEE. This CDR3 is 15 amino acids long. V gave up 4 bases and J gave up 5 bases, with 15 bases separating them. In DNA form, the CDR3 reads TGTGCCAGCAGCCCCGGGGTCGGGGGGAATGAAAAACTGTTTTTT. Its translation is CASSPGVGGNEKLFF.